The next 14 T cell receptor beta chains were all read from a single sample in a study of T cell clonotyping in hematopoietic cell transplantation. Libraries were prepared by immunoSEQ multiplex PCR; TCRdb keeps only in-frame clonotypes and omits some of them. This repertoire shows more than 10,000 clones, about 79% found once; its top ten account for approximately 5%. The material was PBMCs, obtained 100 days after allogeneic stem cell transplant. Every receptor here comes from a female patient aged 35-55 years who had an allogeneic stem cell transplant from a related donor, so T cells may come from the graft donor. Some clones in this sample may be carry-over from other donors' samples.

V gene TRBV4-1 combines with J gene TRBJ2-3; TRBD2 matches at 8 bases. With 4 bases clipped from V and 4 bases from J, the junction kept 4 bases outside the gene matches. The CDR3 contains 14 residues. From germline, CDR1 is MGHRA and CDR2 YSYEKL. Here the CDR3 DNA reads TGCGCCAGCAGCCGAGCGGGAGTCTCAGATACGCAGTATTTT. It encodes CASSRAGVSDTQYF.

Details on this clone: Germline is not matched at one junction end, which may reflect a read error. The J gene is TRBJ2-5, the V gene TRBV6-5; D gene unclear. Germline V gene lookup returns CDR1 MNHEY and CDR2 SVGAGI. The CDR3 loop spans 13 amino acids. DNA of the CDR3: TGTACCAGCAGTTACGCCCCGAAAGAGACCCAGTACTTC. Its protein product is CTSSYAPKETQYF.

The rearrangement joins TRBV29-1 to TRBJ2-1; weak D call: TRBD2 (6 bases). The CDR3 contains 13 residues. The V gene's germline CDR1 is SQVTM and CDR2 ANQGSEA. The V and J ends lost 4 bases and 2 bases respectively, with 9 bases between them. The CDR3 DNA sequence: TGCAGCGTTGGGGAGGTAGCCTACAATGAGCAGTTCTTC. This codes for CSVGEVAYNEQFF.

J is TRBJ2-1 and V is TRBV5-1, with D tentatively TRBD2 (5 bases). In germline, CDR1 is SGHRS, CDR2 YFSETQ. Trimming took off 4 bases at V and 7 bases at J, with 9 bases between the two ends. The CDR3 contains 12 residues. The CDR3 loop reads CASSETMNEQFF. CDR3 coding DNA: TGCGCCAGCAGCGAGACTATGAATGAGCAGTTCTTC.

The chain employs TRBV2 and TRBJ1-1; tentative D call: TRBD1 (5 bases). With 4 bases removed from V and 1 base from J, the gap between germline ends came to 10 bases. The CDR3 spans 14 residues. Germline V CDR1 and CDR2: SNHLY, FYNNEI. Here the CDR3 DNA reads TGTGCCAGCAGTGTTAGGGGCGGGAACACTGAAGCTTTCTTT. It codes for CASSVRGGNTEAFF.

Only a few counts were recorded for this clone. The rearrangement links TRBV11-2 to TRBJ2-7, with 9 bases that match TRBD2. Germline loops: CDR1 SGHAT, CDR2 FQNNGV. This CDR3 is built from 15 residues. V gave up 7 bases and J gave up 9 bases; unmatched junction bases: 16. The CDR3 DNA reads TGTGCCAGCACCATCGAGGCTAGCGGGGCTATACGGCAGTACTTC. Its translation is CASTIEASGAIRQYF.

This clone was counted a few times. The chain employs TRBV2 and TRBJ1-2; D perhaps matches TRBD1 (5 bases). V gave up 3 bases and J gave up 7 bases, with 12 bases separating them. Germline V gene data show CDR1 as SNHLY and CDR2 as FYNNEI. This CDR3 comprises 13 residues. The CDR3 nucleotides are TGTGCCAGCAGTGATCCAGGGTTGGGTGGCTACACCTTC. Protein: CASSDPGLGGYTF.

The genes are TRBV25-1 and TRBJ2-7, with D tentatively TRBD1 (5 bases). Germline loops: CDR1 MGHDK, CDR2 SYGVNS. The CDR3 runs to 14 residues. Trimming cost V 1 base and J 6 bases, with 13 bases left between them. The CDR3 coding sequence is TGTGCCAGCAGTGAATCGACACAGGTCGGCGAGCAGTACTTC. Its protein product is CASSESTQVGEQYF.

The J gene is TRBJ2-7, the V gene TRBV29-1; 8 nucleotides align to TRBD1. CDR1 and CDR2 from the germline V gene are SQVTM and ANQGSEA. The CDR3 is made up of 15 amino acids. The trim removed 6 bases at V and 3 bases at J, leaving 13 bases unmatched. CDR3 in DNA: TGCAGCGTGGTAAGGACAGGGAGAACCGTCTACGAGCAGTACTTC. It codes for CSVVRTGRTVYEQYF.

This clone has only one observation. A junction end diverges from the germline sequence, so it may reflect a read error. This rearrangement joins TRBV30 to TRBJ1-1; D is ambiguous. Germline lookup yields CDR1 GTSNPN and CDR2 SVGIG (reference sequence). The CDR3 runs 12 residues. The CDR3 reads CAWSERNSEASF. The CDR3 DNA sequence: TGTGCCTGGAGTGAGAGGAACAGTGAAGCTTCCTTT.

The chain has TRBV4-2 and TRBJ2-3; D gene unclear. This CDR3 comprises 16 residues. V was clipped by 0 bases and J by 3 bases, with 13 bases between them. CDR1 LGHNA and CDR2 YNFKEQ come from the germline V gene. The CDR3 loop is CASSQESPPRTDTQYF. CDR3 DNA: TGTGCCAGCAGCCAAGAAAGTCCCCCAAGAACAGATACGCAGTATTTT.

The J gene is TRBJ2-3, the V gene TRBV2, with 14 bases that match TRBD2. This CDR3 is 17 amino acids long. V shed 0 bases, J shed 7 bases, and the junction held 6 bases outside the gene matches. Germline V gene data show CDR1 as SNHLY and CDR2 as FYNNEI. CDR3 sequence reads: CASSEAWGLAGENTQYF. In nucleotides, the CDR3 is TGTGCCAGCAGTGAAGCCTGGGGACTAGCGGGAGAAAATACGCAGTATTTT.

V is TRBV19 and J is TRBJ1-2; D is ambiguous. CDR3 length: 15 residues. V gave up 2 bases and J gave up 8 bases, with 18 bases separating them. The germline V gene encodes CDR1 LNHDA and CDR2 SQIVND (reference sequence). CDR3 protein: CASSILARPDHGYTF. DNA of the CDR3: TGTGCCAGTAGTATATTGGCCAGGCCTGACCACGGCTACACCTTC.

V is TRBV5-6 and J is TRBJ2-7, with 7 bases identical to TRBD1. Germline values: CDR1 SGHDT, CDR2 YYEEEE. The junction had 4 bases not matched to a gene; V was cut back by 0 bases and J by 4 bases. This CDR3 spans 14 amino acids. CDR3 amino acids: CASSLGRGKYEQYF. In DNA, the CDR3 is TGTGCCAGCAGCTTGGGCAGGGGGAAGTACGAGCAGTACTTC.